The 7 T cell receptor beta chains listed next were all sequenced from one sample in a study of identical twins (dated by TCRdb to 2015 to 2016). To prepare the library, 5' RACE was applied. The sequencer was an Illumina HiSeq 2000. TCRdb reran the public reads through fastp at Q25 and MiXCR, keeping productive beta chains. Rows with a matching CDR3 protein are joined into one entry that keeps the most common DNA and genes. Across this sample there are some 440,000 distinct CDR3 sequences, with 20% to 25% seen only once. The ten largest clones add up to over 2.5% of the sample. These data also formed part of another study, on T cells expressing NK-cell markers.

The sequenced material came from CD4+ T cells sorted from blood. These receptors came from a woman younger than 30 in good health.

This clonotype was seen just once. The chain carries TRBV20-1 and TRBJ2-1, with 10 bases that match TRBD1. Germline trimming cut 0 bases from V and 7 bases from J; bases unmatched to any gene: 6. Looked up from germline, CDR1 is DFQATT and CDR2 is SNEGSKA (reference sequence). CDR3 length equals 15 residues. DNA of the CDR3: TGCAGTGCTAGAGATGGACAGGGGGGTTGGAATGAGCAGTTCTTC. Its translation is CSARDGQGGWNEQFF.

This clonotype was detected only a few times. The V gene is TRBV15, the J gene TRBJ2-2, with D perhaps matching TRBD1 (5 bases). V lost 0 bases and J 4 bases, leaving 9 bases between the germline ends. Germline CDR1 reads LNHNV; CDR2 reads YYDKDF (reference sequence). This CDR3 has 15 residues. In nucleotides, the CDR3 is TGTGCCACCAGCAGAGAGTACAGGACCACCGGGGAGCTGTTTTTT. The encoded protein is CATSREYRTTGELFF.

The rearrangement joins TRBV2 to TRBJ2-7; 9 positions agree with TRBD1. This CDR3 has 14 residues. Germline CDR1 is SNHLY and CDR2 is FYNNEI. V shed 6 bases, J shed 2 bases, and the junction held 5 bases outside the gene matches. CDR3 in DNA: TGTGCCAGCAGCGCGGACAGGGGCCCCTACGAGCAGTACTTC. Its translation: CASSADRGPYEQYF.

This clonotype was picked up many times. CDR3 bases: TGTGCCAGCAGTTTAATAGGGGGGTCGCAGACCCAGTACTTC. Amino acid sequence: CASSLIGGSQTQYF. The J gene is TRBJ2-5, the V gene TRBV12-3 or TRBV12-4; D could derive from TRBD1 or TRBD2 (6 bases each). The CDR3 covers 14 residues. With 2 bases removed from V and 6 bases from J, the gap between germline ends came to 13 bases.

The chain couples TRBV3-1 to TRBJ1-2, with TRBD1 as a possible D gene (6 bases). Deletions cut 1 base from V and 8 bases from J, with 17 bases between. CDR3 length: 15 residues. The germline gives CDR1 LGHDT, CDR2 YNNKEL (reference sequence). The DNA of the CDR3 is TGTGCCAGCAGCCAAGGTCAGGGGCGCGTTAACGGCTACACCTTC. Its translation is CASSQGQGRVNGYTF.

This chain connects TRBV6-1 to TRBJ2-7, with D perhaps TRBD1 (6 bases). This CDR3 spans 14 amino acids. The V gene lost 5 bases and the J gene lost 2 bases, with 13 bases spanning the gap. CDR1 MNHNS and CDR2 SASEGT come from the germline V gene. The CDR3 here is CASSTTGSTYEQYF. For the CDR3, the DNA is TGTGCCAGCAGTACGACAGGATCAACCTACGAGCAGTACTTC.

This clonotype was observed a handful of times. The chain uses TRBV20-1 and TRBJ2-1; no definite D call. This CDR3 has 14 amino acids. V was clipped by 5 bases and J by 9 bases, with 20 bases between them. Germline V lookup: CDR1 DFQATT, CDR2 SNEGSKA (reference sequence). In nucleotides, the CDR3 is TGCAGTGCTTACCGGTCGACGGGTTGGGGTGAGCAGTTCTTC. Encoded protein: CSAYRSTGWGEQFF.